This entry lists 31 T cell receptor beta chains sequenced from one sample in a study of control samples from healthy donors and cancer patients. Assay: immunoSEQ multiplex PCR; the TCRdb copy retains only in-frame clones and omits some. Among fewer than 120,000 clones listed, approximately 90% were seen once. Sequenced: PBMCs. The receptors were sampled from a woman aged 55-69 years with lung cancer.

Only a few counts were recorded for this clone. The CDR3 here is CASSPDGLSTGELFF. CDR3 sequence (DNA): TGCGCCAGCAGCCCGGACGGGTTGAGCACCGGGGAGCTGTTTTTT. The gene calls are TRBV5-1 and TRBJ2-2; D unclear. Deletions cut 4 bases from V and 4 bases from J, with 14 bases between. CDR3 length: 15 amino acids. Germline V lookup: CDR1 SGHRS, CDR2 YFSETQ.

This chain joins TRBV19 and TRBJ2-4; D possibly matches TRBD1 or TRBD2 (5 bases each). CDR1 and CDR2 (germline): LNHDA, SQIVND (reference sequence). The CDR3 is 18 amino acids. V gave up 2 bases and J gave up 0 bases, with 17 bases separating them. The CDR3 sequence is CASSIRVRDGLAKNIQYF. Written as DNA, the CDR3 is TGTGCCAGTAGTATACGAGTAAGGGACGGATTAGCCAAAAACATTCAGTACTTC.

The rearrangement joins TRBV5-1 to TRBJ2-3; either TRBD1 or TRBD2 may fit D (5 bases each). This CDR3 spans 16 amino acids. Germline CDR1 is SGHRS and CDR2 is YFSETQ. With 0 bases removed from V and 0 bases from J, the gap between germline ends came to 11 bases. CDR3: CASSLGEGSSTDTQYF. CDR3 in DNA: TGCGCCAGCAGCTTGGGAGAGGGGTCTAGCACAGATACGCAGTATTTT.

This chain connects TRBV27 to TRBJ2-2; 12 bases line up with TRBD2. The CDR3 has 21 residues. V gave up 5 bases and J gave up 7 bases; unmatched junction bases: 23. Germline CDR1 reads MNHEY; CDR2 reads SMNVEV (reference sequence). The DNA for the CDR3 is TGTGCCAGCAGTCAAATTATCCCCCCTAGCGGGAGGGCCAGGATTATCGGGGAGCTGTTTTTT. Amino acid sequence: CASSQIIPPSGRARIIGELFF.

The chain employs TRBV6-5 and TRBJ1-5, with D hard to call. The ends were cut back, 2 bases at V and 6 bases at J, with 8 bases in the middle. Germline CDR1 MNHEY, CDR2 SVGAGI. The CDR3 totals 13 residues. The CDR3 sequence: CASSYVRGQPQHF. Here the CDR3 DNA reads TGTGCCAGCAGTTACGTTCGGGGTCAGCCCCAGCATTTT.

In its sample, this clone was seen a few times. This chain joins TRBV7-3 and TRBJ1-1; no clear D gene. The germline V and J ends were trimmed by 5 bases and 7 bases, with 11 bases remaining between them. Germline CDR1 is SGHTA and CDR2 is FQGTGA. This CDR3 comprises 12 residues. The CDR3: CASSPREGEAFF. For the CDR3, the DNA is TGTGCCAGCAGCCCAAGGGAAGGTGAAGCTTTCTTT.

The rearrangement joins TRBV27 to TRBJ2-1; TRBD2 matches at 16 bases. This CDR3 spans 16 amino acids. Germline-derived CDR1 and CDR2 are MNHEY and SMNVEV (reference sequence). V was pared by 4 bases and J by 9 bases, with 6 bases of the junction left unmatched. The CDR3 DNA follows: TGTGCCAGCAGTTCCCAGGGACTAGCGGGGGGGGGTGAGCAGTTCTTC. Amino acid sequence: CASSSQGLAGGGEQFF.

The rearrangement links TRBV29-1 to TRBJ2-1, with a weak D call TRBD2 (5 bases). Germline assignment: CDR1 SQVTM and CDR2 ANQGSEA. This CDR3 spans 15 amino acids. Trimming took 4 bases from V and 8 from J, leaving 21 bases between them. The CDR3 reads CSVGKGSAPWDEQFF. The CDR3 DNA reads TGCAGCGTTGGTAAAGGGAGCGCGCCATGGGATGAGCAGTTCTTC.

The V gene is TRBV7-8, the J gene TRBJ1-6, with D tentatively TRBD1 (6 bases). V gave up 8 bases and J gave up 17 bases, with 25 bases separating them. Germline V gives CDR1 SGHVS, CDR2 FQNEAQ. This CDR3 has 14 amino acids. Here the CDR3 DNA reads TGTGCCAGCCACTCGGGGGACCAACAGGGAAGGGTCCACTTT. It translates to CASHSGDQQGRVHF.

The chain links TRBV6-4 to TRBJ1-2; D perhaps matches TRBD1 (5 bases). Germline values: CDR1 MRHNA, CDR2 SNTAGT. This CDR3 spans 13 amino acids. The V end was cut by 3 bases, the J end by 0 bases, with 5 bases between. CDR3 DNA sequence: TGTGCCAGCAGTGAGACAGCTAACTATGGCTACACCTTC. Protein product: CASSETANYGYTF.

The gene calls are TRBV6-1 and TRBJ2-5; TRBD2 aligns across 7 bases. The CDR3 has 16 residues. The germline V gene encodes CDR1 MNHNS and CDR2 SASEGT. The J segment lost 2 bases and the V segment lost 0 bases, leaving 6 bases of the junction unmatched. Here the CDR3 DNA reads TGTGCCAGCAGTGAAGCCTGGCGGGGGAAACAAGAGACCCAGTACTTC. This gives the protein CASSEAWRGKQETQYF.

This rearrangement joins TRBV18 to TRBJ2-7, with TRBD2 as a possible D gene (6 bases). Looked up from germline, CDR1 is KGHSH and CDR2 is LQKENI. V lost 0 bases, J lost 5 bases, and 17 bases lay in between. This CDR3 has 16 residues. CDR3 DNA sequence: TGTGCCAGCTCACCACCATGGGGGACTCCGCCAGACGAGCAGTACTTC. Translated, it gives CASSPPWGTPPDEQYF.

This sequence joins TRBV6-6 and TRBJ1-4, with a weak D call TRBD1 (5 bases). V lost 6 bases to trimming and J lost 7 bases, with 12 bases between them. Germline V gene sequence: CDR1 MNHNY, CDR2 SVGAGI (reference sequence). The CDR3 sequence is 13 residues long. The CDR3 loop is CASRQDASEKLFF. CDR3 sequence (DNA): TGTGCCAGCAGACAGGACGCGTCTGAAAAACTGTTTTTT.

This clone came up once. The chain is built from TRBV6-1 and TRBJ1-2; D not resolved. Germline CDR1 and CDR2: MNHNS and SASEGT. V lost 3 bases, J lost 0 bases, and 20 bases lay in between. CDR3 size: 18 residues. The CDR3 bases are TGTGCCAGCAGTGACTTCGCTTACGGCTTGAGGGCTAACTATGGCTACACCTTC. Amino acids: CASSDFAYGLRANYGYTF.

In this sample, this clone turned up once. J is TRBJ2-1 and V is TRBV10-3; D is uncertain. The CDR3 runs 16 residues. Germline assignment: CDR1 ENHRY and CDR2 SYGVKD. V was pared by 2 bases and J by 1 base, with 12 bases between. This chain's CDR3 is CAISEKTKSSYNEQFF. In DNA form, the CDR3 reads TGTGCCATCAGTGAGAAGACGAAATCATCCTACAATGAGCAGTTCTTC.

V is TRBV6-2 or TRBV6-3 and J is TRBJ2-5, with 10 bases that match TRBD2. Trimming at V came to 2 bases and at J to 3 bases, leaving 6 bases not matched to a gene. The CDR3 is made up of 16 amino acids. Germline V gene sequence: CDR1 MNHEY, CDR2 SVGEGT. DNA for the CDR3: TGTGCCAGCAGTTACGGGTCTAGCGGGAGCAAAGAGACCCAGTACTTC. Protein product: CASSYGSSGSKETQYF.

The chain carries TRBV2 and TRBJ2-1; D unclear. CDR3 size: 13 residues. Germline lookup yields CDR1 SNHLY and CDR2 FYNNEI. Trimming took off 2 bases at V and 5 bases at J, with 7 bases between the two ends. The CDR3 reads CASSEWLHNEQFF. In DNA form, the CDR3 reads TGTGCCAGCAGTGAATGGCTACACAATGAGCAGTTCTTC.

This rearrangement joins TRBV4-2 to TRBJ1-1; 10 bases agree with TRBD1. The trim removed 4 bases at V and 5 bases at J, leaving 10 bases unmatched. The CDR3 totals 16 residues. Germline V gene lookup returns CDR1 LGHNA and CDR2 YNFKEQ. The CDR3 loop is CASSPLGQGKETEAFF. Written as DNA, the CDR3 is TGTGCCAGCAGCCCCTTGGGACAGGGGAAAGAAACTGAAGCTTTCTTT.

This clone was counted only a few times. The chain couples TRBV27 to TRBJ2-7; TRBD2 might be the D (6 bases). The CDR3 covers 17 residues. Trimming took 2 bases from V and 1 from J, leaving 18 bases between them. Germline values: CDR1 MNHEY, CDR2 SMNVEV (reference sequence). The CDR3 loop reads CASSLGFLANRSYEQYF. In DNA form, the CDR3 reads TGTGCCAGCAGTTTAGGATTTCTAGCGAATAGATCCTACGAGCAGTACTTC.

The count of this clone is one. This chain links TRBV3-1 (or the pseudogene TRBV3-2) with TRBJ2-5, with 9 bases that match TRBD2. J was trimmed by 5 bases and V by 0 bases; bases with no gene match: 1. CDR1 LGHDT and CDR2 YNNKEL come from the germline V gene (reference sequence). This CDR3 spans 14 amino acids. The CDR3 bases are TGTGCCAGCAGCCAAGACCTAGCGGGGGAGACCCAGTACTTC. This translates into CASSQDLAGETQYF.

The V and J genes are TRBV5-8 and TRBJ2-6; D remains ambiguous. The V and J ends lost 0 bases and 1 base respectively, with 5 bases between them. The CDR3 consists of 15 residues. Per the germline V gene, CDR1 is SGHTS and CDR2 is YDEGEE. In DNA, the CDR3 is TGTGCCAGCAGCTTGGACCGGTCTGGGGCCAACGTCCTGACTTTC. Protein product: CASSLDRSGANVLTF. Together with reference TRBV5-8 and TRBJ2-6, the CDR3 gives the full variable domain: EAGVTQSPTHLIKTRGQQATLRCSPISGHTSVYWYQQALGLGLQFLLWYDEGEERNRGNFPPRFSGRQFPNYSSELNVNALELEDSALYLCASSLDRSGANVLTFGAGSRLTVL.

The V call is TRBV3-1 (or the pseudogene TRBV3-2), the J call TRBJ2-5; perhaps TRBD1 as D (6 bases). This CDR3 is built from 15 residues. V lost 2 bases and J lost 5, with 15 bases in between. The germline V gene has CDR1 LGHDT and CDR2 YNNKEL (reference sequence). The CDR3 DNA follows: TGTGCCAGCAGCCAAACTGGACAGTTAAGGGAGACCCAGTACTTC. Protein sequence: CASSQTGQLRETQYF.

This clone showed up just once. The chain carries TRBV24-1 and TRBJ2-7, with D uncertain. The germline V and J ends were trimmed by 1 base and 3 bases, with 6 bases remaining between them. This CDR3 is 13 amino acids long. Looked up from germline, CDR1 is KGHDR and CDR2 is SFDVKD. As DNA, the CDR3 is TGTGCCACCAGTGATTTCGAGTTCTACGAGCAGTACTTC. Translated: CATSDFEFYEQYF.

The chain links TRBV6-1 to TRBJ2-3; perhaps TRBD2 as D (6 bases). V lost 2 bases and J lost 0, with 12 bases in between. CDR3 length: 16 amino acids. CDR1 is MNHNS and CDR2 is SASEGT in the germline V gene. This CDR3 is CASSEMSSVSTDTQYF. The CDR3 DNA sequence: TGTGCCAGCAGTGAAATGTCTAGCGTTAGCACAGATACGCAGTATTTT.

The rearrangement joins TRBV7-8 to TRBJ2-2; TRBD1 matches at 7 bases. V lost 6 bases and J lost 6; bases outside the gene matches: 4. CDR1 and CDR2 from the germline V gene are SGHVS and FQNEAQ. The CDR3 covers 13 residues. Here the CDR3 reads CASRPTGAGELFF. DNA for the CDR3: TGTGCCAGCAGACCTACAGGGGCCGGGGAGCTGTTTTTT.

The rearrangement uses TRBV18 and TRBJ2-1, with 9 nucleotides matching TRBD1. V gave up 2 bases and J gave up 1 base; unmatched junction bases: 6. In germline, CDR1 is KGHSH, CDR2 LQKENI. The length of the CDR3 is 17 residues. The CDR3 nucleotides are TGTGCCAGCTCACCATACCCGGGACAGGGTTCCTACAATGAGCAGTTCTTC. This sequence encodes CASSPYPGQGSYNEQFF. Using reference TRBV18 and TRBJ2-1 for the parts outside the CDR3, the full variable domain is NAGVMQNPRHLVRRRGQEARLRCSPMKGHSHVYWYRQLPEEGLKFMVYLQKENIIDESGMPKERFSAEFPKEGPSILRIQQVVRGDSAAYFCASSPYPGQGSYNEQFFGPGTRLTVL.

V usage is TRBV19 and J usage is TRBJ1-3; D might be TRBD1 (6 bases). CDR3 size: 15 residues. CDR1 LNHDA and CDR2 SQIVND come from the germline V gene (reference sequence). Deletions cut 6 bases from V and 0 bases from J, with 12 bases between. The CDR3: CASRSGGSSGNTIYF. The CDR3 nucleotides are TGTGCCAGTAGAAGCGGGGGCAGCTCTGGAAACACCATATATTTT.

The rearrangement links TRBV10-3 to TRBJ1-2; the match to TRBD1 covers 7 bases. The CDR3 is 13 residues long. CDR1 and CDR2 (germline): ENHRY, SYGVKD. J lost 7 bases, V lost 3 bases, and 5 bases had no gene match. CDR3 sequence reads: CAISDEGAVGYTF. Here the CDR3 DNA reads TGTGCCATCAGTGATGAGGGGGCGGTTGGCTACACCTTC.

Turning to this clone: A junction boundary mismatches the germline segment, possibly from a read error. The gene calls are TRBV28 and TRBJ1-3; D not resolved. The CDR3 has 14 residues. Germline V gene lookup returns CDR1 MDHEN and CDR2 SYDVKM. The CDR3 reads CASTLSAPGSTIYF. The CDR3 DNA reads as TGTGCCAGCACTTTATCCGCCCCGGGAAGCACCATATATTTT.

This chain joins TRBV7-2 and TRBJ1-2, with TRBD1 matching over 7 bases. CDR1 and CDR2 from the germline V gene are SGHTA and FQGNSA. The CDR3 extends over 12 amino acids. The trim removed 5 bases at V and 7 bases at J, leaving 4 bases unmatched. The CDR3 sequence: CASSRQGLGYTF. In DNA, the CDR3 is TGTGCCAGCAGCCGACAGGGACTTGGCTACACCTTC.

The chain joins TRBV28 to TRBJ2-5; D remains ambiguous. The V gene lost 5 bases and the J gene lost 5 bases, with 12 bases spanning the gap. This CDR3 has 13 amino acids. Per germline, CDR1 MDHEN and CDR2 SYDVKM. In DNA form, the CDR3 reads TGTGCCAGCAGTCCCACTGCGGTGGAGACCCAGTACTTC. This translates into CASSPTAVETQYF.